Detailed here is one TCR beta chain. The CDR3 runs to 16 residues. Per germline, CDR1 DFQATT and CDR2 SNEGSKA (reference sequence). With 5 bases clipped from V and 5 bases from J, the junction kept 16 bases outside the gene matches. Researchers took RNA transcripts and amplified the TCR beta CDR3 regions from them. The TCR CDR3 was amplified in a first-round RT-PCR using the HTBI primer set. One entry per CDR3 protein, called by TCRdb with MiXCR from the multiplex PCR reads. The sample has around 340,000 distinct CDR3 sequences, roughly 18% seen once; the top ten hold less than 65%. The record originates from a study of T cells in Graves' hyperthyroidism and ophthalmopathy.

The specimen sequenced was blood. The clonotype originates from a woman aged 45-65 years with Graves' hyperthyroidism. The V gene is TRBV20-1, the J gene TRBJ2-7, with 9 bases fitting TRBD2. In DNA form, the CDR3 reads TGCAGTGCTGCAGGAGGGCTAGCGGGAAAACCGGACGAGCAGTACTTC. Its protein product is CSAAGGLAGKPDEQYF.